This T cell receptor beta chain is from a study of blood T cell repertoires in COVID-19. Background on the study: Samples representing acute and convalescent COVID-19 were sourced from the United States, Italy and Spain. The cDNA or gDNA used as material had been derived from T cells, B-cell-depleted T cells, or PBMCs.

The repertoire was sequenced with immunoSEQ multiplex PCR; TCRdb's copy has only in-frame clones and lacks some. Among about 150,000 clones listed, 85% were seen once. The ends lost 1 base at V and 7 bases at J; junction bases unmatched: 11. The germline CDR1 and CDR2 sequences are SGHDN and FVKESK. This CDR3 has 16 amino acids. The sample consisted of peripheral blood. The sequence derives from a woman aged 40 to 49 with active or convalescent COVID-19. The chain employs TRBV14 and TRBJ1-2; TRBD1 agrees at 8 bases. The CDR3 bases are TGTGCCAGCAGCCAAGTAGACCAGGGGGCTAATGGTGGCTACACCTTC. Translating gives CASSQVDQGANGGYTF.